This T cell receptor (beta chain) was identified in a study of molecular identifiers for immune sequencing clone quantification. Study-level results: The study reportedly detected spiked Jurkat TCR RNA from one cell among about 1.1 million naive cells. Underestimation of highly expanded clone sizes could arise where identical TCR molecules share a barcode. In CMV-specific effectors, clones above 20 copies held over 97% of molecules; naive, under 1%.

This clonotype was observed a few times. Its antigen is not known. Being one base from a much bigger clone, this may be a read error. Making the bulk TCR libraries relied on previously described methods and listed TCR primers. TCRdb re-derived calls from the PCR reads in MiXCR, one entry per CDR3 protein. The sample lists roughly 90,000 distinct CDR3 sequences, roughly 19% seen once, with roughly 0.93% in the top ten. In germline, CDR1 is SGHAT, CDR2 FQNNGV. This CDR3 contains 13 residues. J is TRBJ2-5 and V is TRBV11-2; D not certain. The TCR originated in a human donor in good health. Some libraries in this study had Jurkat cell RNA spiked in. Material for sequencing was naive CD8+ T cells from blood, with Jurkat cell RNA spiked in. Subset meaning: FACS-sorted CD8+CD4-CCR7+CD45RA+ naive T cells. The CDR3 nucleotides are TGTGTCAGCAGCTTCCCGGGTCAAGAGACCCAGTACTTC. Amino acids: CVSSFPGQETQYF.